These T cell receptor beta chains were read from a single sample in a study of T-cell reconstitution after alpha-beta-depleted transplantation in children. TCRdb fed the PCR reads into MiXCR, producing one record per CDR3 protein. The sample records 670,000 or so distinct CDR3 sequences, roughly 13% being singletons. The sample in question was PBMCs, obtained before TCRalphabeta/CD19-depleted stem cell transplant. These receptors were collected from a girl aged 2-10 years with congenital amegakaryocytic thrombocytopenia, due to receive a stem cell transplant. CDR3s include the opening cysteine and the closing phenylalanine or tryptophan. The order of the fields is J gene, V gene, CDR3 length, clone size, D gene, CDR3 protein, CDR3 DNA. D genes are given only for firm matches. Expanded clones get a size class; other rows say once, few or many, or leave the size out.

TRBJ2-2 TRBV12-3/TRBV12-4 11 . . CATTWGGELFF TGTGCCACGACGTGGGGCGGGGAGCTGTTTTTT
TRBJ2-2 TRBV5-1 16 few . CASSSVLTSVAGELFF TGCGCCAGCAGCTCGGTGTTGACTAGTGTCGCCGGGGAGCTGTTTTTT
TRBJ1-2 TRBV7-9 14 many . CASSLVGSTYGYTF TGTGCCAGCAGCTTAGTAGGATCGACGTATGGCTACACCTTC
TRBJ2-3 TRBV20-1 14 many TRBD1 CSARGVTGADTQYF TGCAGTGCTAGAGGCGTGACAGGGGCAGATACGCAGTATTTT
TRBJ2-7 TRBV9 16 many TRBD2 CASSPQGLAGSYEQYF TGTGCCAGCAGCCCCCAGGGACTAGCGGGATCCTACGAGCAGTACTTC
TRBJ2-7 TRBV20-1 12 few TRBD2 CSAISGSYEQYF TGCAGTGCAATTAGCGGGAGCTACGAGCAGTACTTC
TRBJ1-2 TRBV6-1 12 once . CASRDHLYGYTF TGTGCCAGCCGGGACCACCTCTATGGCTACACCTTC
TRBJ2-1 TRBV19 16 few TRBD2 CASSTGLAVVYNEQFF TGTGCCAGTAGTACCGGACTAGCGGTGGTTTACAATGAGCAGTTCTTC
TRBJ2-5 TRBV12-3/TRBV12-4 14 . . CASSSGQYQETQYF TGTGCCAGCAGTTCCGGACAGTACCAAGAGACCCAGTACTTC
TRBJ2-2 TRBV4-2 21 many TRBD1 CASSQIVGQGVNGSLAGELFF TGTGCCAGCAGCCAAATTGTGGGACAGGGGGTGAACGGGAGTTTGGCCGGGGAGCTGTTTTTT
TRBJ2-7 TRBV20-1 15 . TRBD2 CSAAGREETYYEQYF TGCAGTGCTGCCGGGCGGGAGGAGACTTACTACGAGCAGTACTTC
TRBJ2-1 TRBV20-1 14 many . CSADRSIGYNEQFF TGCAGTGCCGATCGGAGTATAGGTTACAATGAGCAGTTCTTC
TRBJ2-7 TRBV5-1 15 many TRBD2 CASSFQVGGAYEQYF TGCGCCAGCAGCTTTCAGGTTGGGGGGGCCTACGAGCAGTACTTC
TRBJ2-5 TRBV5-1 11 few . CASSFTGREYF TGCGCCAGCAGCTTCACGGGACGGGAATACTTC
TRBJ2-5 TRBV20-1 14 few . CSASKSDPQETQYF TGCAGTGCTAGCAAATCCGATCCCCAAGAGACCCAGTACTTC
TRBJ2-6 TRBV7-6 16 few TRBD1 CASSLNRGTGANVLTF TGTGCCAGCAGCTTAAACAGGGGGACTGGGGCCAACGTCCTGACTTTC
TRBJ1-6 TRBV5-1 15 many . CASSLEDRGRSPLHF TGCGCCAGCAGCTTGGAGGACAGAGGGAGATCACCCCTCCACTTT
TRBJ2-7 TRBV20-1 15 . . CSARGLGGYTYEQYF TGCAGTGCTAGGGGACTCGGAGGTTATACCTACGAGCAGTACTTC
TRBJ2-7 TRBV6-2/TRBV6-3 12 many . CASSSQYLEQYF TGTGCCAGCAGTTCGCAGTATCTCGAGCAGTACTTC
TRBJ2-1 TRBV9 15 few . CASSPRQVAFPPEFF TGTGCCAGCAGCCCCCGACAGGTTGCGTTTCCACCTGAGTTCTTC
TRBJ2-5 TRBV3-1 14 . . CASSQQAGWETQYF TGTGCCAGCAGCCAACAGGCGGGATGGGAGACCCAGTACTTC
TRBJ2-3 TRBV14 15 many . CASSLTSWNSDTQYF TGTGCCAGCAGCCTGACTAGTTGGAATTCAGATACGCAGTATTTT
TRBJ2-7 TRBV27 15 many . CASSFLADSAYEQYF TGTGCCAGCAGTTTCTTGGCCGATAGTGCCTACGAGCAGTACTTC
TRBJ2-5 TRBV5-1 17 many TRBD1 CASSPSPTGTAQETQYF TGCGCCAGCAGCCCCTCACCCACCGGGACAGCCCAAGAGACCCAGTACTTC
TRBJ1-1 TRBV6-6 12 many . CASSRDETEAFF TGTGCCAGCAGCAGGGATGAGACTGAAGCTTTCTTT
TRBJ1-1 TRBV19 13 once . CASKDNLNTEAFF TGTGCCAGTAAGGACAATCTAAACACTGAAGCTTTCTTT
TRBJ2-1 TRBV20-1 14 . TRBD2 CSARVASGYNEQFF TGCAGTGCTAGAGTGGCTAGCGGTTACAATGAGCAGTTCTTC
TRBJ2-7 TRBV7-6 13 . . CASSFWGRSEQYF TGTGCCAGCAGCTTTTGGGGTCGGAGCGAGCAGTACTTC
TRBJ2-7 TRBV10-3 14 . . CAISEGTGSYEQYF TGTGCCATCAGTGAAGGGACTGGGTCCTACGAGCAGTACTTC
TRBJ2-3 TRBV11-2 17 many TRBD2 CASSLEGGGLNTDTQYF TGTGCCAGCAGCTTAGAGGGCGGGGGACTTAACACAGATACGCAGTATTTT
TRBJ2-1 TRBV20-1 16 many TRBD2 CSASVGGRRTHNEQFF TGCAGTGCTAGTGTCGGCGGGAGGAGAACCCACAATGAGCAGTTCTTC
TRBJ2-5 TRBV24-1 15 few TRBD2 CATSDRSLAEETQYF TGTGCCACCAGTGATCGGTCACTAGCGGAAGAGACCCAGTACTTC
TRBJ2-3 TRBV20-1 17 many TRBD2 CSASDDGRAAGTDTQYF TGCAGTGCCAGCGATGACGGGAGGGCCGCGGGCACAGATACGCAGTATTTT
TRBJ1-1 TRBV5-6 13 many . CASSLVKDTEAFF TGTGCCAGCAGCTTGGTCAAGGACACTGAAGCTTTCTTT
TRBJ2-5 TRBV6-2/TRBV6-3 11 . . CATHNQETQYF TGTGCCACTCACAACCAAGAGACCCAGTACTTC
TRBJ2-3 TRBV30 18 once . CAWIPYPTTQASTDTQYF TGTGCCTGGATTCCTTACCCCACTACCCAGGCAAGCACAGATACGCAGTATTTT
TRBJ2-1 TRBV20-1 14 few TRBD2 CSASRPAGGSEQFF TGCAGTGCTAGTCGACCGGCGGGAGGCTCTGAGCAGTTCTTC
TRBJ2-1 TRBV6-1 13 many TRBD2 CAVAPGLATEQFF TGTGCCGTCGCCCCGGGACTAGCGACGGAGCAGTTCTTC
TRBJ2-3 TRBV5-1 17 many . CASSPSWDGASFDTQYF TGCGCCAGCAGCCCAAGTTGGGACGGAGCAAGTTTTGATACGCAGTATTTT
TRBJ2-3 TRBV15 19 few TRBD2 CATSRGQGGLAGVADTQYF TGTGCCACCAGCAGAGGACAGGGCGGACTAGCGGGAGTTGCAGATACGCAGTATTTT
TRBJ2-3 TRBV20-1 14 many . CSAIRGRLQDTQYF TGCAGTGCTATCCGCGGGCGGTTGCAAGATACGCAGTATTTT
TRBJ2-2 TRBV12-3/TRBV12-4 14 . TRBD2 CASSLEGGPGELFF TGTGCCAGCAGTTTGGAGGGAGGGCCCGGGGAGCTGTTTTTT
TRBJ2-7 TRBV28 12 many . CASSQPVNEQYF TGTGCCAGCAGTCAACCGGTGAACGAGCAGTACTTC
TRBJ2-7 TRBV30 12 few . CARGQGPNEQYF TGTGCCCGCGGTCAGGGCCCTAACGAGCAGTACTTC
TRBJ2-1 TRBV20-1 12 many TRBD2 CSASLSGLEQFF TGCAGTGCTTCCCTTAGCGGGCTTGAGCAGTTCTTC